The T cell receptor beta chain described here comes from a study of T cell responses to AZD1222 COVID-19 vaccine (TCRdb year 2021). Broadly, across the study: Because spike-specific TCR depth and breadth did not differ between the two schedules, AZD1222 recipients who got a second dose at roughly 4 weeks were pooled with those who got a second dose at roughly 12 weeks. Trial participants were enrolled by age into 18-55, 56-69 and 70-plus year subgroups, with about 150, 27 and 61 TCR-sequenced participants respectively. A total of approximately 230 trial participants underwent TCR sequencing, of whom some 210 received two doses of AZD1222 and approximately 25 received two doses of the MenACWY control vaccine.

The CDR3 regions of human TCRbeta chains were analyzed by immunosequencing. On the authors' methods: TCRs in the repertoires were matched against a reference library of SARS-CoV-2-specific TCRs that had been generated with the MIRA antigen-specificity platform. Breadth was defined as the fraction of unique TCRs that were SARS-CoV-2-associated, and depth was defined as the fraction of total T cells that were SARS-CoV-2-associated. Using the MIRA data, each spike-specific TCR was mapped to the spike region that the TCR reacts to and placed in a CD4 or CD8 class. Log10-transformed breadth and depth values were compared by one-way ANOVA with Sidak's multiple comparisons tests. Drawn from immuneACCESS, this table holds only the in-frame rearrangements with V and J called that TCRdb kept. Clones are partly lost; checked studies trace under half to an unresolved V gene and leave the rest unexplained. Clone size and the V and J calls come from that table; the DNA yielded D and trimming. This sample gives approximately 120,000 clones in total; over 85% of them show up just once. The top ten clones comprise around 3.3% of the sample.

The time point label here, explained by the study, means: baseline before first vaccination. Samples from vaccinated people were obtained from the UK trials COV001 and COV002, which included a single-blind randomized controlled phase 2/3 trial of AZD1222 (ChAdOx1 nCoV-19) in healthy adults. For TCRbeta chain sequencing, PBMC samples were collected from trial participants at day 0 and at day 28 after the second dose. What the research found in general, with its limitations: Spike-specific TCR breadth and depth rose significantly after two AZD1222 doses compared with day 0 and with MenACWY recipients. Epitopes outside the regions mutated in the B.1.351 and B.1.1.7 variants were reportedly recognized by nearly half of the unique spike-specific TCRs. In the small 56-69-year group, the increase in depth fell short of significance, most likely because of low power. Participants were mostly white British and included more females than males, and it was suggested by the authors that clonal diversity may have been underestimated. CD4 TCRs associated with the vaccine covered the entire spike protein, and the dominant responses were in regions 160-218 and 743-854. Because no samples from the day 14 peak response were available, repertoires could be characterized only after the peak T cell response. Conclusions about previously exposed vaccinees are limited because only a handful of AZD1222 recipients were SARS-CoV-2 seropositive at baseline.

The germline V gene yields SGHTA for CDR1 and FQGTGA for CDR2. V sheds 4 bases and J sheds 2 bases, leaving 13 bases between their ends. Including cysteine and phenylalanine, the CDR3 has 15 amino acids. CDR3 DNA is the only sequence kept; it has 45 bases, read in frame from the first base. About this clone itself: Its antigen remains unidentified. No much larger clone is present one base from it, and per-base qualities are unavailable.

The source material was peripheral blood, sampled on day 0 of AZD1222 vaccination. The clonotype originates from an adult in good health. The V and J genes are TRBV7-3 and TRBJ2-3, with the D gene not clear enough to name. At the DNA level, the sequence is TGTGCCAGCAGCTACGGGTCGACCTACACAGATACGCAGTATTTT. Protein translation: CASSYGSTYTDTQYF.